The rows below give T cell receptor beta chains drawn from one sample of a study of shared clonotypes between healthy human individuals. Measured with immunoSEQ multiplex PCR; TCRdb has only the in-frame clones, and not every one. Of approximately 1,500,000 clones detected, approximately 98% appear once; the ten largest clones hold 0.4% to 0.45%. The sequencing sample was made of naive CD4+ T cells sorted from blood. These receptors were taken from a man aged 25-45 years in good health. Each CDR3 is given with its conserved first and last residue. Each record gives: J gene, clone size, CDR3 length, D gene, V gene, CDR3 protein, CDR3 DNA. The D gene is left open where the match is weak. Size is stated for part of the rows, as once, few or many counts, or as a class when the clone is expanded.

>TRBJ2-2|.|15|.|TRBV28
CASSSGGAGTGELFF
TGTGCCAGCAGTTCTGGAGGGGCGGGCACCGGGGAGCTGTTTTTT
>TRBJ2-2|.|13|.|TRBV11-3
CASSFDTPGELFF
TGTGCCAGCAGCTTTGATACCCCCGGGGAGCTGTTTTTT
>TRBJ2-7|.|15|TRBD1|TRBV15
CATSLGRQGFYEQYF
TGTGCCACCAGCCTGGGGCGACAGGGGTTCTACGAGCAGTACTTC
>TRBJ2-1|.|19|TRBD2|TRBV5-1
CASSWGIRARGGSYNEQFF
TGCGCCAGCAGCTGGGGGATCCGAGCGCGCGGGGGCTCCTACAATGAGCAGTTCTTC
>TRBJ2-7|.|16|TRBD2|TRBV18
CASSPPVLAGRSEQYF
TGTGCCAGCTCACCACCTGTACTAGCGGGAAGATCCGAGCAGTACTTC
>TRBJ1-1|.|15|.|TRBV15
CATSRDNGGLTEAFF
TGTGCCACCAGCAGAGATAATGGGGGGCTCACTGAAGCTTTCTTT
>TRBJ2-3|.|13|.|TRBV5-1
CASSLVVQDTQYF
TGCGCCAGCAGCTTGGTTGTCCAGGATACGCAGTATTTT
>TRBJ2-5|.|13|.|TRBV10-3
CAISMGSPEAQYF
TGTGCCATCAGTATGGGTTCCCCAGAGGCCCAGTACTTC
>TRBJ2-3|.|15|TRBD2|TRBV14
CASSQLGLAGDTQYF
TGTGCCAGCAGCCAACTAGGACTAGCGGGAGATACGCAGTATTTT
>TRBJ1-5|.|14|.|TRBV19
CASSMVGGAQPQHF
TGTGCCAGTAGTATGGTAGGGGGGGCACAGCCCCAGCATTTT
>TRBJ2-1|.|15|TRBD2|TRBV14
CASSQLAGSYNEQFF
TGTGCCAGCAGCCAACTAGCGGGAAGTTACAATGAGCAGTTCTTC
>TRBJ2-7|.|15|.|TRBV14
CASSRGAEASEEQYF
TGTGCCAGCAGCCGTGGAGCGGAGGCTTCGGAGGAGCAGTACTTC
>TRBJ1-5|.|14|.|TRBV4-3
CASSQVGGNQPQHF
TGCGCCAGCAGCCAAGTCGGGGGAAATCAGCCCCAGCATTTT
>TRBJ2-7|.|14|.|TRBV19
CASSIAGGSHEQYF
TGTGCCAGTAGTATAGCTGGGGGATCCCACGAGCAGTACTTC
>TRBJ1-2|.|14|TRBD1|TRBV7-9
CASSDNRGLYGYTF
TGTGCCAGCAGCGACAACAGGGGCCTGTATGGCTACACCTTC
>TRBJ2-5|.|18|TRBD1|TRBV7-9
CASRRSPRDRGNQETQYF
TGTGCCAGCAGGCGCTCTCCTCGGGACAGGGGTAACCAAGAGACCCAGTACTTC
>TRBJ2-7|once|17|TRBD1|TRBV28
CASSFPSGQVLSYEQYF
TGTGCCAGCAGTTTCCCCTCCGGACAGGTCCTCTCCTACGAGCAGTACTTC
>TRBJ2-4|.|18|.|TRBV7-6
CASSDGGTEPLAKNIQYF
TGTGCCAGCAGCGACGGCGGGACAGAGCCTCTAGCCAAAAACATTCAGTACTTC
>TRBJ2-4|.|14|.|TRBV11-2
CASSLRRALNIQYF
TGTGCCAGCAGCTTACGTAGGGCGTTAAACATTCAGTACTTC
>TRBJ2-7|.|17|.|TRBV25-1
CASSGPLGAFRAYEQYF
TGTGCCAGCAGTGGGCCCCTTGGGGCGTTTAGAGCCTACGAGCAGTACTTC
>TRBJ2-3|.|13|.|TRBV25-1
CASGGIFTDTQYF
TGTGCCAGCGGGGGGATTTTCACAGATACGCAGTATTTT
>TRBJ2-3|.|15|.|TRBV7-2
CASSLARRSTDTQYF
TGTGCCAGCAGCTTAGCGCGGAGGAGCACAGATACGCAGTATTTT
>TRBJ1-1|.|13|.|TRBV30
CAWSPGPNTEAFF
TGTGCCTGGAGCCCGGGCCCGAACACTGAAGCTTTCTTT
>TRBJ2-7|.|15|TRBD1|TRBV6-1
CASSALDRVTYEQYF
TGTGCCAGCAGTGCCCTGGACAGGGTAACCTACGAGCAGTACTTC
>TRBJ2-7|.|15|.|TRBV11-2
CASSSFGTSSYEQYF
TGTGCCAGCAGCTCCTTCGGGACTTCCTCCTACGAGCAGTACTTC
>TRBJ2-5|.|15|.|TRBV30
CAGGTGQGLQETQYF
TGTGCCGGGGGAACGGGCCAGGGGCTTCAAGAGACCCAGTACTTC
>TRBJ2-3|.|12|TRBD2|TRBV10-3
CAIASGTDTQYF
TGTGCCATCGCTAGCGGGACAGATACGCAGTATTTT